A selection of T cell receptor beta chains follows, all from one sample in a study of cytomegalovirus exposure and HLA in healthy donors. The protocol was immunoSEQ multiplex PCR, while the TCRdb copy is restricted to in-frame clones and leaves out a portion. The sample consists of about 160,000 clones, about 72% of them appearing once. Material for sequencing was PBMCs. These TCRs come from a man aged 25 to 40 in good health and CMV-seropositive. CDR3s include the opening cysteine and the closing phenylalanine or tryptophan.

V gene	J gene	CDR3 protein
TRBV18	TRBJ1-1	CASSPGHLNTEAFF
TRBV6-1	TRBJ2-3	CASSEGQGADTQYF
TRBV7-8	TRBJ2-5	CASSRDSQETQYF
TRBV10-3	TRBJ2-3	CATSSLSTDTQYF
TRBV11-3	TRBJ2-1	CASSPGTSGVYNEQFF
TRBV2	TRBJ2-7	CASSVTGYTGEQYF
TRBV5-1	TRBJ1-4	CASSLGDYPTNEKLFF
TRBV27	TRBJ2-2	CASSYSWTTNTGELFF
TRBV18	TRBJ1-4	CASSPGTDEKLFF
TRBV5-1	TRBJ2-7	CASSLAGDLYYEQYF
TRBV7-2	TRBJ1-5	CASRLRPAVNQPQHF
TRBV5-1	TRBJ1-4	CASSLVGLTNEKLFF
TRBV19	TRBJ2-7	CASSTWDSSYEQYF
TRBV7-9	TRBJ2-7	CASSTRDNSYEQYF
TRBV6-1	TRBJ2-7	CASSEHGRVDEQYF
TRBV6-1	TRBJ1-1	CASNQFFF
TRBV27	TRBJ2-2	CASSLRQGTGELFF
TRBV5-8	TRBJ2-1	CASSFLGQGWNEQFF
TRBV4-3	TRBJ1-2	CASSQGRGDYGYTF
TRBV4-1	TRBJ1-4	CASSPRQGATNEKLFF
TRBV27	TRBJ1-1	CASSPSDRGIIEAFF
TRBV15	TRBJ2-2	CATSGFGENTGELFF
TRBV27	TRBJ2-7	CASSLQGDSYEQYF
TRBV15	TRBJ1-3	CATSRDGTVGGNTIYF
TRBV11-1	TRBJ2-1	CASRGDSSYNEQFF
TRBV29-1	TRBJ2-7	CSGGQGRYEQYF
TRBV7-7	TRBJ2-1	CASSLAQGDEQFF
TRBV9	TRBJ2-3	CASSLLSTDTQYF
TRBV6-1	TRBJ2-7	CASRERQTSYEQYF
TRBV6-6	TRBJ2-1	CASLRGGGALINEQFF
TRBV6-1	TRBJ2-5	CASSESTAAETQYF
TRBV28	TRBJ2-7	CASSGDIWQYF